This T cell receptor beta chain was recovered during a study of graft-versus-host responses after intestinal transplantation. Some clones are missing from TCRdb's copy, which holds only in-frame ones; the method was immunoSEQ multiplex PCR. The data hold more than 95,000 clones, with about 90% observed a single time. The CDR3 covers 12 residues. Trimming cost V 6 bases and J 4 bases, with 9 bases left between them. Germline values: CDR1 SNHLY, CDR2 FYNNEI. With regard to this clone: What it binds is not known.

The chain has TRBV2 and TRBJ1-2; TRBD1 is a possible D gene (6 bases). This TCR came from a human donor who received an intestinal transplant. Sequences were derived from unstimulated CD4+ T cells sorted from spleen or lymph node cells, sampled before intestinal transplant. The CDR3 sequence is CASRDRVYGYTF. CDR3 bases: TGTGCCAGCAGGGACAGAGTCTATGGCTACACCTTC.